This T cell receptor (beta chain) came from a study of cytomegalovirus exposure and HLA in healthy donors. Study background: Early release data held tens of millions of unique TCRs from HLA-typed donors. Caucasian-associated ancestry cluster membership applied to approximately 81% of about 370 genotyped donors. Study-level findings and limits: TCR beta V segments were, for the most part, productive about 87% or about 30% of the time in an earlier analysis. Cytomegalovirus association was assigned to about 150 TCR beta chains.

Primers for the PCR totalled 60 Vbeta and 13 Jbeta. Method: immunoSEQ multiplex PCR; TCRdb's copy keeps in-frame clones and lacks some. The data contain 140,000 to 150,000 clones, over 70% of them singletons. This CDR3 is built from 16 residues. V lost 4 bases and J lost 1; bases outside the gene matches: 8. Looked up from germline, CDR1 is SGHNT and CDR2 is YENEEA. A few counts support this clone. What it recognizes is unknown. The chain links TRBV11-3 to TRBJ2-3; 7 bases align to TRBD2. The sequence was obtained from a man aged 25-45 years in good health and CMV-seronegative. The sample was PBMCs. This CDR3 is CASSSGSGKGTDTQYF. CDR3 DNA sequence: TGTGCCAGCAGCTCGGGAAGCGGGAAAGGCACAGATACGCAGTATTTT.